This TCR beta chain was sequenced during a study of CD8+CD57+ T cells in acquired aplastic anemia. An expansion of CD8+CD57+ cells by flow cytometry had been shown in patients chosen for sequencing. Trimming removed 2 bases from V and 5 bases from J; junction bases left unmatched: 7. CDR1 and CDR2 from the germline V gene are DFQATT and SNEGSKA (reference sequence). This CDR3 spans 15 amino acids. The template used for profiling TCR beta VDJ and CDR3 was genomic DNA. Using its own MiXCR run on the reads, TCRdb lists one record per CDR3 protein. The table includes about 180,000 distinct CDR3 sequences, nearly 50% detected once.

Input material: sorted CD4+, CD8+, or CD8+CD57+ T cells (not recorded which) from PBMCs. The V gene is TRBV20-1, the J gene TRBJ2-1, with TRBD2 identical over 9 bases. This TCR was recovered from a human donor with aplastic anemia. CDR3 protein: CSARRSGSPNNEQFF. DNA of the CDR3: TGCAGTGCTAGACGTAGCGGGAGCCCCAACAATGAGCAGTTCTTC.